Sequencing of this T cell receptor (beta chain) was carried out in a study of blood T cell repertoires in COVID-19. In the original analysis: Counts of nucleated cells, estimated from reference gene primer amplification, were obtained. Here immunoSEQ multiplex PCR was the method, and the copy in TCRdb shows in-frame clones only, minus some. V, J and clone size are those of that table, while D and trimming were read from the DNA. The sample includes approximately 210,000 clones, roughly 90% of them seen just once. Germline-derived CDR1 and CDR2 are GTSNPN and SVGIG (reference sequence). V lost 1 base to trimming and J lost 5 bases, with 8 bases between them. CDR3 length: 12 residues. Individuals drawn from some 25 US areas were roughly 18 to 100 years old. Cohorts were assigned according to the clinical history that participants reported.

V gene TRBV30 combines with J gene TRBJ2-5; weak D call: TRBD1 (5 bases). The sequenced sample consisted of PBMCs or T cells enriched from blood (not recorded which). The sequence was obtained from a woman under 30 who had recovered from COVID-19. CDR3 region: CAWSENRETQYF. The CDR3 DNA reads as TGTGCCTGGAGTGAGAACAGGGAGACCCAGTACTTC. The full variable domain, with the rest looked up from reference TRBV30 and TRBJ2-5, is SQTIHQWPATLVQPVGSPLSLECTVEGTSNPNLYWYRQAAGRGLQLLFYSVGIGQISSEVPQNLSASRPQDRQFILSSKKLLLSDSGFYLCAWSENRETQYFGPGTRLLVL.